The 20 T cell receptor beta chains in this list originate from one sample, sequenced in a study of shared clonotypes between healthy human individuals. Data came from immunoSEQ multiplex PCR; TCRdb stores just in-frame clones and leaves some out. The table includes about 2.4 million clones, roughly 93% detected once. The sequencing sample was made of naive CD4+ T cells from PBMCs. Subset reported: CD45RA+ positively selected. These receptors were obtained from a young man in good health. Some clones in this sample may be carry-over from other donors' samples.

CDR3 coding DNA: TGTGCCAGCAGCTCGGGACTTCCGCGGGCAGGTGGCTACACCTTC. Its translation: CASSSGLPRAGGYTF. The V and J genes are TRBV7-2 and TRBJ1-2, with D perhaps TRBD1 (5 bases). CDR3 length: 15 amino acids. Trimming removed 4 bases at V and 7 bases at J, with 19 bases between. From germline, CDR1 is SGHTA and CDR2 FQGNSA.

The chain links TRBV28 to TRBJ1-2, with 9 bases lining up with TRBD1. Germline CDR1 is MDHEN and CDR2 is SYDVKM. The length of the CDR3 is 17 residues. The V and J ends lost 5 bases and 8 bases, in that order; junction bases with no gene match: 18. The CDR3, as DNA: TGTGCCAGCAGTAAGGCGGGGACAGGGTCGCGGTTGAAAGGCTACACCTTC. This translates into CASSKAGTGSRLKGYTF.

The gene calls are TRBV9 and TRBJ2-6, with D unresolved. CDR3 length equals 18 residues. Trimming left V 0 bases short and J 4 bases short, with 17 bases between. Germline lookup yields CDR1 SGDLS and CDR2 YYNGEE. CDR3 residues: CASSVGLGRTTGANVLTF. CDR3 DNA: TGTGCCAGCAGCGTAGGATTAGGCAGGACGACGGGGGCCAACGTCCTGACTTTC.

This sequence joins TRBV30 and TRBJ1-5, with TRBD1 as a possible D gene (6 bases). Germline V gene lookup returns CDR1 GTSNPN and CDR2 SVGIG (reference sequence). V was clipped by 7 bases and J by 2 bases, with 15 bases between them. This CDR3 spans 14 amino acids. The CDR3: CAFLLGGGNQPQHF. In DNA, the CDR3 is TGTGCCTTTTTACTAGGGGGGGGCAATCAGCCCCAGCATTTT.

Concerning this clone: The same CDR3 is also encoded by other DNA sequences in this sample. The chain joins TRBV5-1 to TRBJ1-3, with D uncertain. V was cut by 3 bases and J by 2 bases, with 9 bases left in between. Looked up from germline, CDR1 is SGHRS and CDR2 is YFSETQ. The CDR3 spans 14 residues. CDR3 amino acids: CASSSVPPGNTIYF. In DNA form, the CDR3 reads TGCGCCAGCAGCTCAGTCCCCCCTGGAAACACCATATATTTT.

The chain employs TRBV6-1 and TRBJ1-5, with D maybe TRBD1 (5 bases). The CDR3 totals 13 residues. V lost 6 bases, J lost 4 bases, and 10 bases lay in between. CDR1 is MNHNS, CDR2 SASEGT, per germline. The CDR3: CASRLTVNQPQHF. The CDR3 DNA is TGTGCCAGCAGACTGACAGTAAATCAGCCCCAGCATTTT.

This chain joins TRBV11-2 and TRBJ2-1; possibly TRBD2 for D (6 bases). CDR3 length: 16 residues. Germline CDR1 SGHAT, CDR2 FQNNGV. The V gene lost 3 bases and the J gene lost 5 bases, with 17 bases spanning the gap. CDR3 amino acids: CASSFRGKIADNEQFF. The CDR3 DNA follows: TGTGCCAGCAGCTTCCGGGGAAAGATAGCGGACAATGAGCAGTTCTTC.

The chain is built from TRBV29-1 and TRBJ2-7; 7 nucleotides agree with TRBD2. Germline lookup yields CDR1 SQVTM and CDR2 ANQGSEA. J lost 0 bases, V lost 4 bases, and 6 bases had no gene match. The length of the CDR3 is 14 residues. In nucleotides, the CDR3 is TGCAGCGTTGTGGCTAGCGGTAGCTCCTACGAGCAGTACTTC. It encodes CSVVASGSSYEQYF.

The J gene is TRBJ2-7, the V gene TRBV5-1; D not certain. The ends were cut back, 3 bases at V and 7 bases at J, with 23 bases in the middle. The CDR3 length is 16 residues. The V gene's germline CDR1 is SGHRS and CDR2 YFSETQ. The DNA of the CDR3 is TGCGCCAGCAGCTCCCTTCGGCAAACACAGACGGCTGAGCAGTACTTC. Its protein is CASSSLRQTQTAEQYF.

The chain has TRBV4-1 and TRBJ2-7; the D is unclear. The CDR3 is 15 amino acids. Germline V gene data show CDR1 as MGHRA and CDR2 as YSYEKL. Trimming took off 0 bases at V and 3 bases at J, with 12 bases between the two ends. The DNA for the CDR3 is TGCGCCAGCAGCCAAGACTCCCCAGCGTACTACGAGCAGTACTTC. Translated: CASSQDSPAYYEQYF.

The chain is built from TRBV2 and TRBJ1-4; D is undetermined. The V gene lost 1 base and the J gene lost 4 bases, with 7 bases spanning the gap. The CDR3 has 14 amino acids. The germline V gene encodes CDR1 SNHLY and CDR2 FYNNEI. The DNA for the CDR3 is TGTGCCAGCAGTGAAGGGCGGCGTAATGAAAAACTGTTTTTT. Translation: CASSEGRRNEKLFF. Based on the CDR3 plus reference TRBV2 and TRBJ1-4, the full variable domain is EPEVTQTPSHQVTQMGQEVILRCVPISNHLYFYWYRQILGQKVEFLVSFYNNEISEKSEIFDDQFSVERPDGSNFTLKIRSTKLEDSAMYFCASSEGRRNEKLFFGSGTQLSVL.

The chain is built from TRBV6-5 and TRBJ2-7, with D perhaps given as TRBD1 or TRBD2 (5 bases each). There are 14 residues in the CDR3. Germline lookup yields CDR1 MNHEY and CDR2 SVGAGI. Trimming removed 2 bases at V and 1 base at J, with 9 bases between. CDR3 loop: CASSYGTLSYEQYF. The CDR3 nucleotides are TGTGCCAGCAGTTACGGGACCTTGTCCTACGAGCAGTACTTC.

The CDR3 reads CASSSSMNTEAFF. CDR3 nucleotide sequence: TGTGCCAGCAGCTCAAGTATGAACACTGAAGCTTTCTTT. The chain uses TRBV11-1 and TRBJ1-1; D not certain. V shed 4 bases and J shed 0 bases, with 6 bases lying between them. Germline V gives CDR1 SGHAT, CDR2 FQDESV (reference sequence). The CDR3 extends over 13 amino acids. The whole variable domain, remainder taken from reference TRBV11-1 and TRBJ1-1, is EAEVAQSPRYKITEKSQAVAFWCDPISGHATLYWYRQILGQGPELLVQFQDESVVDDSQLPKDRFSAERLKGVDSTLKIQPAELGDSAMYLCASSSSMNTEAFFGQGTRLTVV.

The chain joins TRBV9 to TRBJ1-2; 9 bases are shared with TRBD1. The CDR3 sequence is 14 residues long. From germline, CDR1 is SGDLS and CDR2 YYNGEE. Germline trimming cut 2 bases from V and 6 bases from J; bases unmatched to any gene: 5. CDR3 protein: CASSVHRGRNGYTF. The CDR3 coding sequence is TGTGCCAGCAGCGTCCACAGGGGGCGGAATGGCTACACCTTC.

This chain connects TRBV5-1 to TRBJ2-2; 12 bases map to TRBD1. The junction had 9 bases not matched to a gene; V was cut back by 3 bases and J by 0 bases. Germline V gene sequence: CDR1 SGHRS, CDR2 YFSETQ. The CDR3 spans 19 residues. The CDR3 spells CASSWTGTGGSTNTGELFF. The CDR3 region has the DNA TGCGCCAGCAGCTGGACCGGGACAGGGGGCTCTACGAACACCGGGGAGCTGTTTTTT.

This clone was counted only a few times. This CDR3 is CASSEPPHNQPQHF. CDR3 nucleotide sequence: TGTGCCAGCAGTGAACCCCCGCATAATCAGCCCCAGCATTTT. The chain is built from TRBV6-1 and TRBJ1-5; D gene ambiguous. The germline V gene encodes CDR1 MNHNS and CDR2 SASEGT. V was clipped by 2 bases and J by 4 bases, with 9 bases between them. The CDR3 consists of 14 residues.

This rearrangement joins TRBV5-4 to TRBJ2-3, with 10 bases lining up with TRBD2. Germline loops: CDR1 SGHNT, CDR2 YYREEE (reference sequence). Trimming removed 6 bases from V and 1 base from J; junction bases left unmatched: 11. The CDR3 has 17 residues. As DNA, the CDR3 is TGTGCCAGCACCCAACTCAGCGGGAGGGCCGGCACAGATACGCAGTATTTT. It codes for CASTQLSGRAGTDTQYF.

As DNA, the CDR3 is TGCGCCAGCAGCCCAGTGGGGAGATACGAGCAGTACTTC. It specifies CASSPVGRYEQYF. The chain recombines TRBV4-1 with TRBJ2-7, with D possibly TRBD2 on 5 matching bases. Germline CDR1 and CDR2: MGHRA and YSYEKL. The CDR3 contains 13 residues. V lost 4 bases and J lost 4, with 11 bases in between.

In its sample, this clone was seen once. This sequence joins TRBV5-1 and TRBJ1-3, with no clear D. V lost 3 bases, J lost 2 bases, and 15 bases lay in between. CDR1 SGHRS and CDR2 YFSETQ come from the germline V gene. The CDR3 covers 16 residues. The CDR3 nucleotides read TGCGCCAGCAGCTCGGACGGACTCGTAGCTGGAAACACCATATATTTT. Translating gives CASSSDGLVAGNTIYF.

Written as DNA, the CDR3 is TGCGCCAGCAGCTTTGGGCGGGAGCGCGAGACCCAGTACTTC. Translating it yields CASSFGRERETQYF. The V and J genes are TRBV5-1 and TRBJ2-5; the match to TRBD2 covers 7 bases. CDR1 is SGHRS and CDR2 is YFSETQ in the germline V gene. This CDR3 has 14 residues. Trimming took 2 bases from V and 5 from J; bases not matched to a gene: 6.